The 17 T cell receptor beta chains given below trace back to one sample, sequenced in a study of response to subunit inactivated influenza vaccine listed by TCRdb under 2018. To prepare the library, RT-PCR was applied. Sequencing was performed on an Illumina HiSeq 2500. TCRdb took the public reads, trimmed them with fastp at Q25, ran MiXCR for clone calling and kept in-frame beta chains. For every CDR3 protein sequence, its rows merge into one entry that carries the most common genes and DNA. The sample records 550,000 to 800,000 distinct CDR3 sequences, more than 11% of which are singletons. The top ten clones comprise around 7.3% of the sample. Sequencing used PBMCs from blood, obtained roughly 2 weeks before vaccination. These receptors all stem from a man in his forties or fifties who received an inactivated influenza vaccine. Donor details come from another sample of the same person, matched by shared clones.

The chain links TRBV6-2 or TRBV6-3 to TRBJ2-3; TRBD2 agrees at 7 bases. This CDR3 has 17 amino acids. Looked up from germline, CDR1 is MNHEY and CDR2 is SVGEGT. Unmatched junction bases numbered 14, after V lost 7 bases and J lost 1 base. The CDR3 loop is CASMFRPSGYRTDTQYF. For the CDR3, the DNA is TGTGCCAGCATGTTTCGGCCTAGCGGATACCGCACAGATACGCAGTATTTT.

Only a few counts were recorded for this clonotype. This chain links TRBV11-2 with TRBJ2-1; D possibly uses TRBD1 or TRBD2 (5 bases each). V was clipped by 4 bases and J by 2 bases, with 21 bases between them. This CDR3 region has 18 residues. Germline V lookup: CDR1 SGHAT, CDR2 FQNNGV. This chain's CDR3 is CASSSHGFRDPPYNEQFF. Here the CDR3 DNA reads TGTGCCAGCAGCTCCCACGGATTCCGGGACCCCCCCTACAATGAGCAGTTCTTC.

The chain's CDR3 is CSAFTTPEQYF. The CDR3 nucleotides read TGCAGTGCTTTCACTACTCCGGAGCAGTACTTC. This chain connects TRBV20-1 to TRBJ2-7; D not certain. Germline CDR1 and CDR2: DFQATT and SNEGSKA (reference sequence). The CDR3 has 11 residues. V was cut by 5 bases and J by 7 bases, with 12 bases left in between.

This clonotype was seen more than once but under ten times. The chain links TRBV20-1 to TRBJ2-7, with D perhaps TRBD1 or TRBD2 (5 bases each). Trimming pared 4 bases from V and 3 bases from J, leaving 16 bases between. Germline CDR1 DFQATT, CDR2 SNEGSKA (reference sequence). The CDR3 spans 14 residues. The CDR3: CSATTGIRDYEQYF. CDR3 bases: TGCAGTGCTACTACCGGGATCAGGGACTACGAGCAGTACTTC.

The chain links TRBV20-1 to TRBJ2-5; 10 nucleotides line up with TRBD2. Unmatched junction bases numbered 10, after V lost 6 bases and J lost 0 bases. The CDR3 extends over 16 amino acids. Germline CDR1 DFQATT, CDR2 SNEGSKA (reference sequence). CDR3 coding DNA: TGCAGTGCAGTCGGGCTAGCGGGGGAGTACCAAGAGACCCAGTACTTC. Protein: CSAVGLAGEYQETQYF.

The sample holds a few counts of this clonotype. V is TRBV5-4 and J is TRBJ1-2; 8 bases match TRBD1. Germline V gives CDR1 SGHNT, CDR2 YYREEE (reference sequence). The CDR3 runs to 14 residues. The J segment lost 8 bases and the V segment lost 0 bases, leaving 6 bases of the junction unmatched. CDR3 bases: TGTGCCAGCAGCTTGGAACAGGGGGTGGGAGGCTACACCTTC. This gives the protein CASSLEQGVGGYTF.

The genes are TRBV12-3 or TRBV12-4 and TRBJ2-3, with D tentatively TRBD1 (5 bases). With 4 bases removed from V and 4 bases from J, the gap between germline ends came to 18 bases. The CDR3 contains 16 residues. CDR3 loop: CASSSAPVGAPDTQYF. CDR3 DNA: TGTGCCAGCAGTTCAGCCCCGGTTGGGGCTCCAGATACGCAGTATTTT.

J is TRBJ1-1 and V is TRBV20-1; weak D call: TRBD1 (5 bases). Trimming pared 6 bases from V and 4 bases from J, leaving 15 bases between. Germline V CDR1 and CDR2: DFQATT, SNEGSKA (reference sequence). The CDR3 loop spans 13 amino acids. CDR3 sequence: CSAPTPGFTEAFF. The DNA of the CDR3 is TGCAGTGCACCTACCCCAGGGTTCACTGAAGCTTTCTTT.

The CDR3 protein is CASSPGGGVYNEQFF. The CDR3 DNA reads TGTGCCAGCAGTCCTGGGGGGGGGGTTTACAATGAGCAGTTCTTC. The rearrangement uses TRBV7-2 and TRBJ2-1; 7 nucleotides line up with TRBD2. Germline CDR1 is SGHTA and CDR2 is FQGNSA. V shed 6 bases, J shed 4 bases, and the junction held 9 bases outside the gene matches. This CDR3 has 15 amino acids.

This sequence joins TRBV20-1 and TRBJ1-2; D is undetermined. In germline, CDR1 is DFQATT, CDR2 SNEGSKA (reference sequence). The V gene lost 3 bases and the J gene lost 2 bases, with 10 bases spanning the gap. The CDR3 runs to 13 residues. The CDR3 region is CSARLVANYGYTF. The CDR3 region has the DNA TGCAGTGCTAGGTTGGTAGCCAACTATGGCTACACCTTC.

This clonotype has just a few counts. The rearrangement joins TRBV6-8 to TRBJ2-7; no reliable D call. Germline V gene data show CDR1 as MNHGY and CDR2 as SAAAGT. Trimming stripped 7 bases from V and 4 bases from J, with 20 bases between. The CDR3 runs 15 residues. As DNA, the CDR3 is TGTGCCAGCAACTCGACGAGAAGACTCAATTACGAGCAGTACTTC. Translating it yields CASNSTRRLNYEQYF.

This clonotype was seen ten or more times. CDR3 in DNA: TGTGCCAGCAGTTTTGGGACAGGGTACTACGAGCAGTACTTC. This encodes CASSFGTGYYEQYF. V usage is TRBV12-3 or TRBV12-4 and J usage is TRBJ2-7; 9 bases fit TRBD1. CDR3 length: 14 residues. After removal of 3 bases from V and 3 bases from J, the junction contained 3 bases not matched to a gene.

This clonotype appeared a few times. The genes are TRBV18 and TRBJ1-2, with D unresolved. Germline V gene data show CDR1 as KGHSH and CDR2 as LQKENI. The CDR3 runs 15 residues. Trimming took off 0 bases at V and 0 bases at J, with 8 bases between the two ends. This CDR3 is CASSPPVGANYGYTF. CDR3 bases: TGTGCCAGCTCACCACCCGTGGGAGCTAACTATGGCTACACCTTC.

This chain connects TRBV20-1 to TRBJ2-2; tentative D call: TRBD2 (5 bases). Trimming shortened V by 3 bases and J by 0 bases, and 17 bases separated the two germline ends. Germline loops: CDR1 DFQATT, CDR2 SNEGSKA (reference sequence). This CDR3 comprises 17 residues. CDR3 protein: CSARDSVGSTNTGELFF. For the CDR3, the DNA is TGCAGTGCTAGGGACTCAGTGGGGAGTACGAACACCGGGGAGCTGTTTTTT.

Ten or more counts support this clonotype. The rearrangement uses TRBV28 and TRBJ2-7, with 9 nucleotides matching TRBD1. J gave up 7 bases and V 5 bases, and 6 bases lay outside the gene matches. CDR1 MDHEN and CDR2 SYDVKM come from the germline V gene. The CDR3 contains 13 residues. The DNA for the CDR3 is TGTGCCAGCAGTCCCTATGGACAGGGGGAGCAGTACTTC. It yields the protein CASSPYGQGEQYF.

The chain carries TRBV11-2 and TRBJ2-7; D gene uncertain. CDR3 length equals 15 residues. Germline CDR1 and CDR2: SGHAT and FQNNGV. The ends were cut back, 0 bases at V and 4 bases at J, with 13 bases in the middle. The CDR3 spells CASSLDRNSIYEQYF. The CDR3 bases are TGTGCCAGCAGCTTAGATCGGAACTCGATTTACGAGCAGTACTTC. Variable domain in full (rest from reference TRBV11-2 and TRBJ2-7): EAGVAQSPRYKIIEKRQSVAFWCNPISGHATLYWYQQILGQGPKLLIQFQNNGVVDDSQLPKDRFSAERLKGVDSTLKIQPAKLEDSAVYLCASSLDRNSIYEQYFGPGTRLTVT.

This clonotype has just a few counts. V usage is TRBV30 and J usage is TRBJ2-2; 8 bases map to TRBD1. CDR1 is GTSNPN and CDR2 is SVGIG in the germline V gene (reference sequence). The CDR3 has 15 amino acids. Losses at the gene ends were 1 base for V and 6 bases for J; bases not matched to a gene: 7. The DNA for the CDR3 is TGTGCCTGGAGTGCCCCGGACAGGGTTTCCGGGGAGCTGTTTTTT. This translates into CAWSAPDRVSGELFF.